This T cell receptor beta chain comes out of a study of OX40 agonist ivuxolimab in advanced cancers. Germline V gene data show CDR1 as SGHKS and CDR2 as YYEKEE (reference sequence). The CDR3 is 16 residues long. V lost 2 bases, J lost 1 base, and 6 bases stayed unmatched. The data were produced by immunoSEQ multiplex PCR, yet TCRdb's version contains in-frame clones alone and is incomplete. The data show tens of thousands of clones, roughly 89% seen once. The V and J genes are TRBV5-5 and TRBJ1-1, with 9 positions matching TRBD1. This clonotype originated in an adult with an advanced solid tumor such as melanoma, head and neck, liver or kidney cancer. This specimen consisted of CD4+ or CD8+ T cells sorted from blood, obtained in a trial of the OX40 agonist ivuxolimab. The CDR3 spells CASSLDRGASNTEAFF. In DNA form, the CDR3 reads TGTGCCAGCAGCTTAGACAGGGGGGCATCGAACACTGAAGCTTTCTTT. Using reference TRBV5-5 and TRBJ1-1 for the parts outside the CDR3, the full variable domain is DAGVTQSPTHLIKTRGQQVTLRCSPISGHKSVSWYQQVLGQGPQFIFQYYEKEERGRGNFPDRFSARQFPNYSSELNVNALLLGDSALYLCASSLDRGASNTEAFFGQGTRLTVV.